This T cell receptor beta chain came from a study of shared clonotypes between healthy human individuals. Study observations and caveats: Several donors showed sharing of about 5.5% of naive CD4 clonotypes. Sampling covered blood only; tissue repertoires likely differ.

Over several immunoSEQ plates, each subset's genomic DNA was distributed in even portions. Sequencing used immunoSEQ multiplex PCR; TCRdb keeps in-frame clones, though not all of them. The table includes 2 million to 2.5 million clones, 85% to 95% detected once. Naive CD8 cells lacked CD45RO, underwent positive selection for CCR7 and left out terminally differentiated effector memory CD45RA+ cells. The ends were cut back, 3 bases at V and 4 bases at J, with 13 bases in the middle. This CDR3 is built from 14 residues. Per the germline V gene, CDR1 is SGHTS and CDR2 is YDEGEE. To note about this clone: Its cognate antigen is unknown.

This TCR was sampled from a young man in good health. Some clones in this sample may be carry-over from other donors' samples. This rearrangement joins TRBV5-8 to TRBJ2-5; D is possibly TRBD1 or TRBD2 (5 bases each). What was sequenced was naive CD8+ T cells from PBMCs. The CDR3 region is CASSSEGRGETQYF. The CDR3 coding sequence is TGTGCCAGCAGCTCAGAGGGGCGCGGAGAGACCCAGTACTTC.